This is a list of T cell receptor beta chains from one sample in a study of neurological immune-mediated disorders. TCRdb independently ran MiXCR on the 5' RACE reads; one entry per CDR3 protein. The table records approximately 58,000 distinct CDR3 sequences, about 10% of them present only once. Sequenced material: PBMCs. These receptors all come from a man in his 60s in good health. Both conserved end residues are part of each CDR3. D genes are given only for firm matches. Size tells how often a clone was seen (once, few, many) or the class of an expanded clone, and some rows leave it out.

d_gene: -
v_gene: TRBV12-2
abundance: -
len: 16
j_gene: TRBJ2-1
CDR3aa: CASRSITSGGLDEQFF
CDR3nt: TGTGCAAGTCGTTCGATAACTAGCGGGGGCTTGGATGAGCAGTTCTTC

d_gene: -
v_gene: TRBV29-1
abundance: many
len: 15
j_gene: TRBJ2-3
CDR3aa: CSVPMPFLDTDTQYF
CDR3nt: TGCAGCGTCCCGATGCCCTTTCTCGACACAGATACGCAGTATTTT

d_gene: TRBD1
v_gene: TRBV20-1
abundance: many
len: 12
j_gene: TRBJ1-5
CDR3aa: CSAKTGSQPQHF
CDR3nt: TGCAGTGCTAAGACAGGGTCCCAGCCCCAGCATTTT

d_gene: TRBD2
v_gene: TRBV12-3/TRBV12-4
abundance: many
len: 17
j_gene: TRBJ2-1
CDR3aa: CASSYRTSGGVNNEQFF
CDR3nt: TGTGCCAGCAGTTATCGGACTAGCGGGGGCGTCAACAATGAGCAGTTCTTC

d_gene: TRBD1
v_gene: TRBV20-1
abundance: many
len: 18
j_gene: TRBJ2-7
CDR3aa: CSASGSGTGALYSYEQYF
CDR3nt: TGCAGTGCTAGCGGGTCCGGGACAGGGGCCCTTTACTCCTACGAGCAGTACTTC

d_gene: TRBD2
v_gene: TRBV20-1
abundance: many
len: 15
j_gene: TRBJ2-3
CDR3aa: CSARGSGGGADTQYF
CDR3nt: TGCAGTGCTAGGGGTAGCGGGGGGGGTGCAGATACGCAGTATTTT

d_gene: TRBD1
v_gene: TRBV5-1
abundance: many
len: 18
j_gene: TRBJ2-7
CDR3aa: CASSLPFPTGKSSYEQYF
CDR3nt: TGCGCCAGCAGCCTGCCGTTCCCGACAGGGAAGAGCTCCTACGAGCAGTACTTC

d_gene: -
v_gene: TRBV10-2
abundance: -
len: 17
j_gene: TRBJ2-6
CDR3aa: CASRRTASDSGANVLTF
CDR3nt: TGCGCCAGCAGAAGGACGGCCTCTGACTCTGGGGCCAACGTCCTGACTTTC

d_gene: -
v_gene: TRBV10-3
abundance: many
len: 12
j_gene: TRBJ2-5
CDR3aa: CAIRGIGETQYF
CDR3nt: TGTGCCATCAGGGGAATCGGAGAGACCCAGTACTTC

d_gene: -
v_gene: TRBV28
abundance: many
len: 16
j_gene: TRBJ1-4
CDR3aa: CASSLGGSGENEKLFF
CDR3nt: TGTGCCAGCAGTTTGGGGGGAAGTGGGGAGAATGAAAAACTGTTTTTT

d_gene: -
v_gene: TRBV27
abundance: many
len: 12
j_gene: TRBJ1-1
CDR3aa: CASKPDRNEAFF
CDR3nt: TGTGCCAGCAAACCAGACAGGAATGAAGCTTTCTTT

d_gene: -
v_gene: TRBV7-2
abundance: many
len: 13
j_gene: TRBJ1-1
CDR3aa: CASSLLLETEAFF
CDR3nt: TGTGCCAGCAGCCTCCTCCTTGAGACTGAAGCTTTCTTT

d_gene: -
v_gene: TRBV7-9
abundance: many
len: 15
j_gene: TRBJ2-3
CDR3aa: CASSPRRGMMDTQYF
CDR3nt: TGTGCCAGCAGCCCCCGACGGGGGATGATGGATACGCAGTATTTT

d_gene: TRBD1
v_gene: TRBV6-5
abundance: many
len: 16
j_gene: TRBJ1-2
CDR3aa: CASSSVGEGTGSGYTF
CDR3nt: TGTGCCAGCAGTTCCGTGGGGGAAGGGACAGGGTCGGGCTACACCTTC

d_gene: -
v_gene: TRBV6-6
abundance: many
len: 19
j_gene: TRBJ1-6
CDR3aa: CASSRADNPGSSYNSPLHF
CDR3nt: TGTGCCAGCAGTCGGGCTGATAATCCAGGAAGCTCCTATAATTCACCCCTCCACTTT

d_gene: TRBD2
v_gene: TRBV10-2
abundance: -
len: 13
j_gene: TRBJ2-1
CDR3aa: CASRLAGEYEQFF
CDR3nt: TGCGCCAGCCGACTAGCGGGGGAATATGAGCAGTTCTTC

d_gene: -
v_gene: TRBV28
abundance: many
len: 12
j_gene: TRBJ2-7
CDR3aa: CASTSTGYEQYF
CDR3nt: TGTGCCAGCACCTCAACAGGGTACGAGCAGTACTTC

d_gene: TRBD2
v_gene: TRBV5-1
abundance: many
len: 16
j_gene: TRBJ2-7
CDR3aa: CASSFDGALAGSEQYF
CDR3nt: TGCGCCAGCAGCTTTGACGGGGCACTAGCGGGGAGCGAGCAGTACTTC

d_gene: -
v_gene: TRBV20-1
abundance: many
len: 12
j_gene: TRBJ2-7
CDR3aa: CSARGRAYEQYF
CDR3nt: TGCAGTGCTAGGGGTAGGGCCTACGAGCAGTACTTC

d_gene: TRBD2
v_gene: TRBV12-3/TRBV12-4
abundance: many
len: 15
j_gene: TRBJ2-3
CDR3aa: CASSLSGGTTDTQYF
CDR3nt: TGTGCCAGCAGCCTTAGCGGGGGGACCACAGATACGCAGTATTTT

d_gene: -
v_gene: TRBV18
abundance: -
len: 14
j_gene: TRBJ1-1
CDR3aa: CASSLTSGLTEAFF
CDR3nt: TGTGCCAGCTCCCTGACAAGCGGGCTGACTGAAGCTTTCTTT

d_gene: -
v_gene: TRBV6-2/TRBV6-3
abundance: many
len: 17
j_gene: TRBJ2-1
CDR3aa: CASSYYPGAAISGEQFF
CDR3nt: TGTGCCAGCAGTTACTATCCGGGTGCGGCAATTTCGGGTGAGCAGTTCTTC

d_gene: -
v_gene: TRBV7-9
abundance: many
len: 13
j_gene: TRBJ2-3
CDR3aa: CASSLSHTDTQYF
CDR3nt: TGTGCCAGCAGCTTAAGCCACACAGATACGCAGTATTTT

d_gene: TRBD2
v_gene: TRBV5-1
abundance: many
len: 15
j_gene: TRBJ2-3
CDR3aa: CASSYTSAATDTQYF
CDR3nt: TGCGCCAGCAGCTACACTAGCGCCGCCACAGATACGCAGTATTTT

d_gene: TRBD1
v_gene: TRBV12-3/TRBV12-4
abundance: many
len: 13
j_gene: TRBJ1-2
CDR3aa: CASSRGQVNSYTF
CDR3nt: TGTGCCAGCAGTCGAGGACAGGTTAACAGCTACACCTTC

d_gene: -
v_gene: TRBV5-1
abundance: few
len: 14
j_gene: TRBJ1-3
CDR3aa: CASSLAGFGNTIYF
CDR3nt: TGCGCCAGCAGCTTGGCGGGGTTCGGAAACACCATATATTTT

d_gene: TRBD1
v_gene: TRBV18
abundance: many
len: 15
j_gene: TRBJ1-5
CDR3aa: CASSTLGQGGQPQHF
CDR3nt: TGTGCCAGCTCGACCTTAGGACAGGGGGGACAGCCCCAGCATTTT

d_gene: -
v_gene: TRBV5-1
abundance: many
len: 14
j_gene: TRBJ1-6
CDR3aa: CASSLGFDNSPLHF
CDR3nt: TGCGCCAGCAGCTTGGGTTTCGATAATTCACCCCTCCACTTT

d_gene: TRBD1
v_gene: TRBV7-2
abundance: many
len: 15
j_gene: TRBJ1-3
CDR3aa: CASSPQGTSGNTIYF
CDR3nt: TGTGCCAGCAGTCCACAGGGGACCTCTGGAAACACCATATATTTT

d_gene: -
v_gene: TRBV9
abundance: many
len: 15
j_gene: TRBJ2-5
CDR3aa: CASSVYGRYQETQYF
CDR3nt: TGTGCCAGCAGCGTCTACGGGCGCTACCAGGAGACCCAGTACTTC

d_gene: TRBD1
v_gene: TRBV20-1
abundance: many
len: 15
j_gene: TRBJ1-3
CDR3aa: CSARPGGGTGNTIYF
CDR3nt: TGCAGTGCTAGGCCAGGGGGAGGGACTGGAAACACCATATATTTT

d_gene: -
v_gene: TRBV25-1
abundance: many
len: 14
j_gene: TRBJ2-7
CDR3aa: CASSDQGHLLEQYF
CDR3nt: TGTGCCAGCAGTGACCAGGGGCACCTCCTGGAGCAGTACTTC

d_gene: -
v_gene: TRBV6-5
abundance: many
len: 15
j_gene: TRBJ1-2
CDR3aa: CASRNRDGVSYGYTF
CDR3nt: TGTGCCAGCAGGAACCGGGACGGCGTATCCTATGGCTACACCTTC

d_gene: -
v_gene: TRBV5-6
abundance: -
len: 17
j_gene: TRBJ1-3
CDR3aa: CASSSKGGQLLGNTIYF
CDR3nt: TGTGCCAGCAGCTCTAAAGGTGGACAGCTACTTGGAAACACCATATATTTT

d_gene: TRBD1
v_gene: TRBV5-1
abundance: many
len: 14
j_gene: TRBJ1-2
CDR3aa: CASSMGTGTESYTF
CDR3nt: TGCGCCAGCAGCATGGGGACAGGGACGGAGAGTTACACCTTC

d_gene: -
v_gene: TRBV9
abundance: many
len: 13
j_gene: TRBJ2-7
CDR3aa: CASSVDWLSEQYF
CDR3nt: TGTGCCAGCAGCGTCGACTGGTTATCCGAGCAGTACTTC

d_gene: -
v_gene: TRBV20-1
abundance: many
len: 13
j_gene: TRBJ2-5
CDR3aa: CSAPRDGGETQYF
CDR3nt: TGCAGTGCTCCGCGTGACGGCGGGGAGACCCAGTACTTC

d_gene: -
v_gene: TRBV5-1
abundance: many
len: 14
j_gene: TRBJ1-1
CDR3aa: CASSLDLINTEAFF
CDR3nt: TGCGCCAGCAGCTTGGATCTGATAAACACTGAAGCTTTCTTT

d_gene: TRBD2
v_gene: TRBV20-1
abundance: many
len: 17
j_gene: TRBJ2-3
CDR3aa: CSARDRMGSGGGITQYF
CDR3nt: TGCAGTGCTAGAGATCGGATGGGTAGCGGGGGAGGGATTACGCAGTATTTT

d_gene: -
v_gene: TRBV14
abundance: few
len: 12
j_gene: TRBJ2-7
CDR3aa: CASSPSRNEQYF
CDR3nt: TGTGCCAGCAGCCCCTCCCGAAACGAGCAGTACTTC

d_gene: -
v_gene: TRBV14
abundance: many
len: 15
j_gene: TRBJ1-2
CDR3aa: CASSQDLDSIYGYTF
CDR3nt: TGTGCCAGCAGCCAAGATCTCGACAGCATCTATGGCTACACCTTC